Listed below are T cell receptor beta chains from one sample, sequenced in a study of cytomegalovirus exposure and HLA in healthy donors. Sequencing used immunoSEQ multiplex PCR; TCRdb keeps in-frame clones, though not all of them. The data show fewer than 100,000 clones, with roughly 78% seen just once and around 0.76% held by the top ten. Material for sequencing was PBMCs. Source of these receptors: a woman aged 55-70 years in good health and CMV-seronegative. The CDR3 runs from the conserved cysteine through the conserved F or W. Each record gives: J gene, CDR3 length, clone size, V gene, CDR3 protein. Rows may omit the clone size; those that give it use once, few, many or a size class.

TRBJ2-1 | 14 | once | TRBV7-2 | CASRWDRSYNEQFF
TRBJ1-5 | 15 | - | TRBV6-5 | CASSFGTGGNQPQHF
TRBJ2-5 | 13 | - | TRBV25-1 | CASSDWAVVTQYF
TRBJ2-3 | 11 | - | TRBV29-1 | CSVDSGGTQYF
TRBJ2-5 | 13 | - | TRBV7-7 | CASSPTGIETQYF
TRBJ1-1 | 16 | few | TRBV10-3 | CAISENLKTRDTEAFF
TRBJ2-1 | 14 | - | TRBV5-1 | CASRRPGAEDEQFF
TRBJ1-2 | 12 | - | TRBV21-1 | CATGGTNYGYTF
TRBJ1-1 | 15 | few | TRBV5-1 | CASSLVGRGNDEAFF
TRBJ1-1 | 16 | - | TRBV6-6 | CASSYSRTLSGTEAFF
TRBJ1-1 | 13 | - | TRBV2 | CASSESIYTEAFF